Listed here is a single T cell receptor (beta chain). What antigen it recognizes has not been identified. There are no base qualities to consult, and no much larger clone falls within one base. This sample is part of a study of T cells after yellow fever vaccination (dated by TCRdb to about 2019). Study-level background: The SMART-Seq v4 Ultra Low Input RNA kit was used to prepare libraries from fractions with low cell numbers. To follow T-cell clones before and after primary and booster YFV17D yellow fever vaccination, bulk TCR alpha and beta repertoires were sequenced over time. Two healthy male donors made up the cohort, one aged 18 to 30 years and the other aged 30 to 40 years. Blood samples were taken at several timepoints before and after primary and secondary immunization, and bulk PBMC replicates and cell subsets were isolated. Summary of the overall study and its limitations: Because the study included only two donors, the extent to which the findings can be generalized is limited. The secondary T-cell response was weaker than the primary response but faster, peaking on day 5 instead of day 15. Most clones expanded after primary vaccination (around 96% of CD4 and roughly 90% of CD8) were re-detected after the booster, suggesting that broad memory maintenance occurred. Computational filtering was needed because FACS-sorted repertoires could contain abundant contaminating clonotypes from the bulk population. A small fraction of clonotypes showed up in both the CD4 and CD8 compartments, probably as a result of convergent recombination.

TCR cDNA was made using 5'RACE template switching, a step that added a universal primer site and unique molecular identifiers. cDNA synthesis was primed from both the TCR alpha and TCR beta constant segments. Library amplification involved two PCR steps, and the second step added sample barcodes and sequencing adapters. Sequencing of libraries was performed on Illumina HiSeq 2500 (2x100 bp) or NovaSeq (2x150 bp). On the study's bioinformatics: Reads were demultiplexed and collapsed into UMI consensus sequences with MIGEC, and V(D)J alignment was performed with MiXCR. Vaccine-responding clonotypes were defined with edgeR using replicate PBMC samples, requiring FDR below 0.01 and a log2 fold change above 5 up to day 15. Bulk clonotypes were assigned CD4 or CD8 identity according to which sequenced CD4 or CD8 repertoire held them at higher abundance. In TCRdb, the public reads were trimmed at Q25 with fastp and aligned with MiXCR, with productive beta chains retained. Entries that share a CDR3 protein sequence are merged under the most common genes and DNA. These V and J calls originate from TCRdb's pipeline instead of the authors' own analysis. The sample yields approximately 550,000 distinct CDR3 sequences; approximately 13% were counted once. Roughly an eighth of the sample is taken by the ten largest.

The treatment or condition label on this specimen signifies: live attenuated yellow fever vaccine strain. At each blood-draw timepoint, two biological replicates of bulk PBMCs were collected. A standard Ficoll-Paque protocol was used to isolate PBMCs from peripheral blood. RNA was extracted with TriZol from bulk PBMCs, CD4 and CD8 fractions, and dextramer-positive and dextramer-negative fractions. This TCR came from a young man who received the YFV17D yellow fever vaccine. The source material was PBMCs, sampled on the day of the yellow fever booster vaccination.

Here is the DNA: TGTGCCAGCAGCTATCGCCGTCTGGTTACCGGGGAGCTGTTTTTT. Its translation is CASSYRRLVTGELFF. The chain links TRBV21-1 with TRBJ2-2. TRBV21-1 is a known pseudogene. The CDR3 holds 15 amino acids from the cysteine to the phenylalanine. Left in the record is the CDR3 DNA by itself, 45 bases read in frame from the first base.